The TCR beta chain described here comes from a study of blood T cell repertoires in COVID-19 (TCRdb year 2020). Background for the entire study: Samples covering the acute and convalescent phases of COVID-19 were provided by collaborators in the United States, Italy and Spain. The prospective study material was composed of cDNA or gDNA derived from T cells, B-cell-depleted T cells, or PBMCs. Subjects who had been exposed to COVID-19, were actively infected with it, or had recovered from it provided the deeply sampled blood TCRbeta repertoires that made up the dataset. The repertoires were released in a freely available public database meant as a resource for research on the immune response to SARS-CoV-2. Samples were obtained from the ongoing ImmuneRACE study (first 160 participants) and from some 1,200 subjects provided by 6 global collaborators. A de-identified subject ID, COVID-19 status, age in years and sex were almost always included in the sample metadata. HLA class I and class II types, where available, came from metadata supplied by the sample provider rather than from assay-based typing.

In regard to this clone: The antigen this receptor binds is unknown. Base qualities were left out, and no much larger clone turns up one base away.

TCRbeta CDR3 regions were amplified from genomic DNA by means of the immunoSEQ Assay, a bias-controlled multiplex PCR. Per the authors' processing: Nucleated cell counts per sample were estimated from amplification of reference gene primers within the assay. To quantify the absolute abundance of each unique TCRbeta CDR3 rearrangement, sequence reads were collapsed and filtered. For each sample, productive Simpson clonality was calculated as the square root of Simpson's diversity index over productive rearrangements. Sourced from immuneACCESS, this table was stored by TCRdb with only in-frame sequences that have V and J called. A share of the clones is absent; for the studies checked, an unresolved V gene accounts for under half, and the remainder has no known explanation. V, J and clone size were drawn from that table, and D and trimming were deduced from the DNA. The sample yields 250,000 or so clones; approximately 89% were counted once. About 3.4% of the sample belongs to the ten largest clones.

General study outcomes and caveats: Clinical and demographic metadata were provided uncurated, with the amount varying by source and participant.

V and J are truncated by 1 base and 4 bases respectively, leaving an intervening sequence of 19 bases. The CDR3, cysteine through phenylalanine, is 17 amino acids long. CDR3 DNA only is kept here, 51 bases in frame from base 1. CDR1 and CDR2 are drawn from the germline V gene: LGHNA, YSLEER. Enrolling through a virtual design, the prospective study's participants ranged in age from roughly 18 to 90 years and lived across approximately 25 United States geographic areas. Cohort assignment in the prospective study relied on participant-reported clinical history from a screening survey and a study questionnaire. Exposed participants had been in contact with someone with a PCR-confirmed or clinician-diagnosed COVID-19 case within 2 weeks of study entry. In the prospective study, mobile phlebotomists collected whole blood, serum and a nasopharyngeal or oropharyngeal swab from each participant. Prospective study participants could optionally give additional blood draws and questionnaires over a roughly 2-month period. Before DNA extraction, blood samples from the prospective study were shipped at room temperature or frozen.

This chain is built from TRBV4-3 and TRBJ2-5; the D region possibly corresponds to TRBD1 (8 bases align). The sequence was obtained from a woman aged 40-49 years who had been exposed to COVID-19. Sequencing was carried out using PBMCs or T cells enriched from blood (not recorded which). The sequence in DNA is TGCGCCAGCAGCCAAGGAGCATGGACAGGGAGGGGAGAGACCCAGTACTTC. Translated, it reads CASSQGAWTGRGETQYF.